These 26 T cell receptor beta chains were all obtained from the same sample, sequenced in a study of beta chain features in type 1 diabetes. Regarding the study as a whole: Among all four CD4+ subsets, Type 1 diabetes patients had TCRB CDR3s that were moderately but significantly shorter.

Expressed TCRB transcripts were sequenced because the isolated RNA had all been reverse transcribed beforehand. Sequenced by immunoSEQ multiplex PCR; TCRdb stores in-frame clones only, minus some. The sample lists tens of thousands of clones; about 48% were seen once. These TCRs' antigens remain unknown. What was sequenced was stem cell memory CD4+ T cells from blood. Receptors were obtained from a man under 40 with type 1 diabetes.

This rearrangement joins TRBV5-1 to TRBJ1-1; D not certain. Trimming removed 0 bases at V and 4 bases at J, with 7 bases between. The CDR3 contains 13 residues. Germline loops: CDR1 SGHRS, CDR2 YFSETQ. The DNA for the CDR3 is TGCGCCAGCAGCTTGGAACAATTCACTGAAGCTTTCTTT. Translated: CASSLEQFTEAFF.

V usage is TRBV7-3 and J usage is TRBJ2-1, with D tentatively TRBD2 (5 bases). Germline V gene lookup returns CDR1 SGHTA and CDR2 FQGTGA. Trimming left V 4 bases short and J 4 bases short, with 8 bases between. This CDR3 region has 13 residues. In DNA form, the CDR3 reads TGTGCCAGCAGCTCCGGGGTTTACAATGAGCAGTTCTTC. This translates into CASSSGVYNEQFF.

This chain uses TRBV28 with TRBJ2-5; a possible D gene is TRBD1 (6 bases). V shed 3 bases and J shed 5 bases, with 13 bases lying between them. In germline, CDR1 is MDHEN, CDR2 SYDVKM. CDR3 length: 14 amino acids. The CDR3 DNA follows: TGTGCCAGCAGTTTGAGTGGGGGCGGGGAGACCCAGTACTTC. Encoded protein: CASSLSGGGETQYF.

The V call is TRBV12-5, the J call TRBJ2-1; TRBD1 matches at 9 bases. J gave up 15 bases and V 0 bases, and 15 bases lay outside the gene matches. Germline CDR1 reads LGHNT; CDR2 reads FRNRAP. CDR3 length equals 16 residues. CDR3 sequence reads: CASGLVLGTGYFEWFF. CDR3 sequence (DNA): TGTGCTAGTGGTTTGGTACTTGGGACAGGGTACTTTGAGTGGTTCTTC.

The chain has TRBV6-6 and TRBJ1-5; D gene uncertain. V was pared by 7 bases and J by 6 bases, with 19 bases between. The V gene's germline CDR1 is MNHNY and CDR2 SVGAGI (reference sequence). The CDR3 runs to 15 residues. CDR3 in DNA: TGTGCCAGCATCGACTTTCGGGGTTCGGGTCAGCCCCAGCATTTT. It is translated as CASIDFRGSGQPQHF.

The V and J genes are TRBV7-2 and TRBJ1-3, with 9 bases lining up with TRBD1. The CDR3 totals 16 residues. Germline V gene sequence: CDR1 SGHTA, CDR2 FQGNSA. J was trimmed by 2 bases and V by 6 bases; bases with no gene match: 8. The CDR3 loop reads CASSPTRTGAGNTIYF. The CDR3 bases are TGTGCCAGCAGTCCCACGCGGACAGGGGCTGGAAACACCATATATTTT.

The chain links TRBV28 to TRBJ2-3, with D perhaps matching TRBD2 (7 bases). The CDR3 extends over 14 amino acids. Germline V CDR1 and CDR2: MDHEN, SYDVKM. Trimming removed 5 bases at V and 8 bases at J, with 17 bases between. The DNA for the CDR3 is TGTGCCAGCAGTGCCCTAGAGGGAGGGGGTACGCAGTATTTT. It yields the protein CASSALEGGGTQYF.

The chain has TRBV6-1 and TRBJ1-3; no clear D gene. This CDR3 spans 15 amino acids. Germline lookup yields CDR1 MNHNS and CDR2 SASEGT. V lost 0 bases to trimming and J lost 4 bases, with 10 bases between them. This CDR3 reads CASSEALTYGNTIYF. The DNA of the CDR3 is TGTGCCAGCAGTGAAGCGTTAACATACGGAAACACCATATATTTT.

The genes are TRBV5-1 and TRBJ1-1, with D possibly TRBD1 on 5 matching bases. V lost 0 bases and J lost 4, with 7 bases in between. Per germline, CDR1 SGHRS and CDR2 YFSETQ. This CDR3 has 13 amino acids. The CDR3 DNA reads TGCGCCAGCAGCTTGGCAGGGATCACTGAAGCTTTCTTT. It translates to CASSLAGITEAFF. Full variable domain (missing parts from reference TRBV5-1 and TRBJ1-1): KAGVTQTPRYLIKTRGQQVTLSCSPISGHRSVSWYQQTPGQGLQFLFEYFSETQRNKGNFPGRFSGRQFSNSRSEMNVSTLELGDSALYLCASSLAGITEAFFGQGTRLTVV.

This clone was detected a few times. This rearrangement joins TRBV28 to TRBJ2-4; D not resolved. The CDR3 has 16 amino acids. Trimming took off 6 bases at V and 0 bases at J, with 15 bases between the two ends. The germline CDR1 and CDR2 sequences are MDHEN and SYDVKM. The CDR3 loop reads CASRSGVVLAKNIQYF. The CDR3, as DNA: TGTGCCAGCAGGTCCGGAGTAGTTTTAGCCAAAAACATTCAGTACTTC.

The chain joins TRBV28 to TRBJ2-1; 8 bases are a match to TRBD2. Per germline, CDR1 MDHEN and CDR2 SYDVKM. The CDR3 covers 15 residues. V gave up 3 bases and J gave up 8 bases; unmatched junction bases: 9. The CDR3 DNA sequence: TGTGCCAGCAGTTTTCCGGGACTAGAAAATTATGAGCAGTTCTTC. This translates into CASSFPGLENYEQFF.

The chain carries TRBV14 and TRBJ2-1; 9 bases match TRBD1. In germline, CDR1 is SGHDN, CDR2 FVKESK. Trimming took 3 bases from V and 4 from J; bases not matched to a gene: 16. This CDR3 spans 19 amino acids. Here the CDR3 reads CASSQHPPTAGQGYNEQFF. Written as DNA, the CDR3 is TGTGCCAGCAGCCAGCACCCACCCACAGCGGGACAGGGTTACAATGAGCAGTTCTTC. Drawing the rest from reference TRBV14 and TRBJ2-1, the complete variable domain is EAGVTQFPSHSVIEKGQTVTLRCDPISGHDNLYWYRRVMGKEIKFLLHFVKESKQDESGMPNNRFLAERTGGTYSTLKVQPAELEDSGVYFCASSQHPPTAGQGYNEQFFGPGTRLTVL.

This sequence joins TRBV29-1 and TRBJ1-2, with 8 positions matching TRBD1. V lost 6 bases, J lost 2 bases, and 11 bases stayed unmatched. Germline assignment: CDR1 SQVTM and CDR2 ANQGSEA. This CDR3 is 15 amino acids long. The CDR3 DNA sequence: TGCAGCGTCCCGAACTTGGGACAGGCCAACTATGGCTACACCTTC. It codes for CSVPNLGQANYGYTF. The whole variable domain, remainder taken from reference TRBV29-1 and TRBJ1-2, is SAVISQKPSRDICQRGTSLTIQCQVDSQVTMMFWYRQQPGQSLTLIATANQGSEATYESGFVIDKFPISRPNLTFSTLTVSNMSPEDSSIYLCSVPNLGQANYGYTFGSGTRLTVV.

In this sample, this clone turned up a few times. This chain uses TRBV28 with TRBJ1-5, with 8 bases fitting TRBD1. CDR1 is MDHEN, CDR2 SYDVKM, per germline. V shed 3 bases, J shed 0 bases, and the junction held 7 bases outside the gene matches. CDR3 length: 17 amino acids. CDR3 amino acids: CASSFFQGADSNQPQHF. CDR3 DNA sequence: TGTGCCAGCAGTTTTTTTCAGGGGGCGGATAGCAATCAGCCCCAGCATTTT.

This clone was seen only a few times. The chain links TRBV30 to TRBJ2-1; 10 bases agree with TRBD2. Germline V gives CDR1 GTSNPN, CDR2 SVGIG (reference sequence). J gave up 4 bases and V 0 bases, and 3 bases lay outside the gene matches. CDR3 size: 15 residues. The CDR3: CAWSVGTSVYNEQFF. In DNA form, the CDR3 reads TGTGCCTGGAGTGTGGGGACTAGCGTATACAATGAGCAGTTCTTC.

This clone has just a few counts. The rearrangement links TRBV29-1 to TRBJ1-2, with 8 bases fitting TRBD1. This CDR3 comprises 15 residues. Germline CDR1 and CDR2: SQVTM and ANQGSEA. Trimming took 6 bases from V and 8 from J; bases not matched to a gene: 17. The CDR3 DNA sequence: TGCAGCGTCCCCGGTGGCAGGGGGCGAGTGGGGGGCTACACCTTC. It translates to CSVPGGRGRVGGYTF.

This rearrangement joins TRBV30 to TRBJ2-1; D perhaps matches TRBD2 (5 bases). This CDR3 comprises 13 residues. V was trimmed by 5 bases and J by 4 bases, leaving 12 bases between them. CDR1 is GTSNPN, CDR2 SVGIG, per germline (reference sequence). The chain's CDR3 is CAWGIPGYNEQFF. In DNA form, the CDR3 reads TGTGCCTGGGGTATACCGGGATACAATGAGCAGTTCTTC.

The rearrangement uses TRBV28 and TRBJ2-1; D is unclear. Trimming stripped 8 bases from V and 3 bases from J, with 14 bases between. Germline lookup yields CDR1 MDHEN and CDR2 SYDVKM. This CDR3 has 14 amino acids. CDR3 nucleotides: TGTGCCAGCGAGAAGCCAAACCTCTACAATGAGCAGTTCTTC. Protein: CASEKPNLYNEQFF.

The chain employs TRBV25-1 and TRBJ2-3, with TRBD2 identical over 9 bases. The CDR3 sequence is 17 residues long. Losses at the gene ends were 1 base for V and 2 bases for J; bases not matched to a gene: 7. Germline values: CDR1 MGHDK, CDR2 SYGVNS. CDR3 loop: CASSELRLAENTDTQYF. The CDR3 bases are TGTGCCAGCAGTGAATTGAGACTAGCGGAAAACACAGATACGCAGTATTTT.

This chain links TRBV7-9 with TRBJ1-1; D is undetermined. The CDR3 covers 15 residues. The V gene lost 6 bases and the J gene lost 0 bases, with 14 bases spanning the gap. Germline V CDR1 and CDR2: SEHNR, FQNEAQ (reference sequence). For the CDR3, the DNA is TGTGCCAGCAGACCCCGAAGCGTCCTGAACACTGAAGCTTTCTTT. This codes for CASRPRSVLNTEAFF.

The CDR3 DNA sequence: TGTGCCAGCGGGAGCCCGACAGAGCAGTACTTC. Protein product: CASGSPTEQYF. The rearrangement links TRBV6-5 to TRBJ2-7; a possible D gene is TRBD2 (5 bases). Germline values: CDR1 MNHEY, CDR2 SVGAGI. The CDR3 runs 11 residues. Trimming pared 8 bases from V and 7 bases from J, leaving 12 bases between.

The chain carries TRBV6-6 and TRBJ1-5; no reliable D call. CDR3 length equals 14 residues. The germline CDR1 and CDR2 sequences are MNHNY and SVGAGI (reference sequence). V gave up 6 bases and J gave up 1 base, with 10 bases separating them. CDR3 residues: CASSPGLSNQPQHF. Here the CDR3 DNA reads TGTGCCAGCAGCCCGGGATTGAGCAATCAGCCCCAGCATTTT.

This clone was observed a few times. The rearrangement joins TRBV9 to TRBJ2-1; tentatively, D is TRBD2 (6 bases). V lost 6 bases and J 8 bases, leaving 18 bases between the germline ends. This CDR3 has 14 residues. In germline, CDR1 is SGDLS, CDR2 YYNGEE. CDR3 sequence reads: CASTGSGSRDEQFF. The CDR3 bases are TGTGCCAGCACCGGGAGCGGCTCTCGGGATGAGCAGTTCTTC.

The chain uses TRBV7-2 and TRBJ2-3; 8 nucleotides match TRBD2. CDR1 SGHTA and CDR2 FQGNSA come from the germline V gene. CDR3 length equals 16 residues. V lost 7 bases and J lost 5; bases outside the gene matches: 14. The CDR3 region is CASTPASGSIGDTQYF. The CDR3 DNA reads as TGTGCCAGCACCCCGGCGAGCGGGAGTATAGGAGATACGCAGTATTTT.

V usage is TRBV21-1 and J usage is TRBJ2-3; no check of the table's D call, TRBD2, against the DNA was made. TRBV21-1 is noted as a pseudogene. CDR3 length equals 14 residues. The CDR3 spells CASSTPSGSDTQYF. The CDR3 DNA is TGTGCCAGCAGCACCCCTAGCGGCTCAGATACGCAGTATTTT.

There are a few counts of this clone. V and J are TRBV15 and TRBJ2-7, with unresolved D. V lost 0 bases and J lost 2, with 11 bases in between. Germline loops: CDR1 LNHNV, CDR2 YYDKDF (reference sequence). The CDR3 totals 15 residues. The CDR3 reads CATSREGSSAYEQYF. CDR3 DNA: TGTGCCACCAGCAGAGAGGGCAGTTCCGCCTACGAGCAGTACTTC.